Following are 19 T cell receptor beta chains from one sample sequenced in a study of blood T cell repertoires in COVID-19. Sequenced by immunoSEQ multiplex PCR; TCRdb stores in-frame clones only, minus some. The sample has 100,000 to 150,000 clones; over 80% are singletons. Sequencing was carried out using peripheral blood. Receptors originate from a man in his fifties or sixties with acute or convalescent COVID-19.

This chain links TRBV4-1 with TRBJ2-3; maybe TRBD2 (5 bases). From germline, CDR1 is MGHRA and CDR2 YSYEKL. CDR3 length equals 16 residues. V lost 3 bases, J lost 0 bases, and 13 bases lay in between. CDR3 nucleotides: TGCGCCAGCAGCCACCCTACTAGTGGTAGCACAGATACGCAGTATTTT. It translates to CASSHPTSGSTDTQYF.

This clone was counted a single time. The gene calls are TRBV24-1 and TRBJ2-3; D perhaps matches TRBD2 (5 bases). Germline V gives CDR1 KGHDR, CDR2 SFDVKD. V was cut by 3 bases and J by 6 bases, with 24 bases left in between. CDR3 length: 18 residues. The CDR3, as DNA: TGTGCCACCAGTGATCCCTCGAGGGCCCGTACATCGAGGGATACGCAGTATTTT. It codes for CATSDPSRARTSRDTQYF.

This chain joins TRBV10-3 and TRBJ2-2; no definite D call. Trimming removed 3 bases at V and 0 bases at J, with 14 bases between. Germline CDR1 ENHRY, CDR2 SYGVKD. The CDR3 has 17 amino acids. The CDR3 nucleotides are TGTGCCATCAGTGACCCTGTACACATCGCGAACACCGGGGAGCTGTTTTTT. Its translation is CAISDPVHIANTGELFF.

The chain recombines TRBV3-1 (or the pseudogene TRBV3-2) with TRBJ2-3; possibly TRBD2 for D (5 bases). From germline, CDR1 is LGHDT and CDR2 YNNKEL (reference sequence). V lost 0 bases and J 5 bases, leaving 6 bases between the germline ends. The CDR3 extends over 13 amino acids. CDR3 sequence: CASSQDRGDTQYF. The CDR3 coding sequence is TGTGCCAGCAGCCAAGATCGGGGAGATACGCAGTATTTT.

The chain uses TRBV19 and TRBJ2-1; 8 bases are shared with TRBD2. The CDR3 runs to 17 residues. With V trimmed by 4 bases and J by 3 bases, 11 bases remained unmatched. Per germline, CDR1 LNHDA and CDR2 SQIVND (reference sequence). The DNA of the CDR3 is TGTGCCAGTAGTACGGGAGTACTAGCGGCATTCTACAATGAGCAGTTCTTC. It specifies CASSTGVLAAFYNEQFF.

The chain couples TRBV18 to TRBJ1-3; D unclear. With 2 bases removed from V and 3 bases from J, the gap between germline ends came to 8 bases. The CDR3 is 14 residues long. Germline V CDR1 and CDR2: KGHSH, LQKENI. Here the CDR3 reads CASSPAQVGNTIYF. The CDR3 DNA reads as TGTGCCAGCTCACCAGCGCAGGTTGGAAACACCATATATTTT.

CDR3 amino acids: CASSPNVGRIHNEQFF. CDR3 in DNA: TGTGCCAGTAGCCCCAATGTTGGCAGGATTCACAATGAGCAGTTCTTC. The V call is TRBV19, the J call TRBJ2-1; D is uncertain. With 6 bases removed from V and 5 bases from J, the gap between germline ends came to 20 bases. CDR1 and CDR2 from the germline V gene are LNHDA and SQIVND (reference sequence). This CDR3 spans 16 amino acids. The whole variable domain, remainder taken from reference TRBV19 and TRBJ2-1, is DGGITQSPKYLFRKEGQNVTLSCEQNLNHDAMYWYRQDPGQGLRLIYYSQIVNDFQKGDIAEGYSVSREKKESFPLTVTSAQKNPTAFYLCASSPNVGRIHNEQFFGPGTRLTVL.

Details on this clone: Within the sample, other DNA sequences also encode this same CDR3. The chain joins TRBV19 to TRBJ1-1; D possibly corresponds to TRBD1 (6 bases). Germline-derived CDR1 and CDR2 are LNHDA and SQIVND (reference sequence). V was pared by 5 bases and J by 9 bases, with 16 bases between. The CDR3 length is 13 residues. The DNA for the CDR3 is TGTGCCAGTAGTGTACAGGGTGGGGTGCAAGCTTTCTTT. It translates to CASSVQGGVQAFF.

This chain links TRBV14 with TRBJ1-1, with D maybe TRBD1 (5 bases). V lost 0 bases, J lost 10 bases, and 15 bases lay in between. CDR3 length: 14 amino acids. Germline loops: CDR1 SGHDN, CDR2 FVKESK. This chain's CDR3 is CASSQESGLRVAFF. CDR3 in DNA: TGTGCCAGCAGCCAAGAATCCGGGCTCAGGGTAGCTTTCTTT.

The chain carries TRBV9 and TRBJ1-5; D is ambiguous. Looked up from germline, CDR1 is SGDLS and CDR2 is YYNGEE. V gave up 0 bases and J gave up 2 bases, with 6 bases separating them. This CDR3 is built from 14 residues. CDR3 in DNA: TGTGCCAGCAGCGTAGGTTCGGGCAATCAGCCCCAGCATTTT. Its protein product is CASSVGSGNQPQHF.

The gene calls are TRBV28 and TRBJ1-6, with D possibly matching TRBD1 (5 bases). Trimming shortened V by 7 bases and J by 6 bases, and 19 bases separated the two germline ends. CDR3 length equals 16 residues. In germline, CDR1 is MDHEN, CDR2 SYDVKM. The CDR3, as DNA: TGTGCCAGCACCTCCCTCGACTGGGGCCCTAATTCACCCCTCCACTTT. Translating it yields CASTSLDWGPNSPLHF.

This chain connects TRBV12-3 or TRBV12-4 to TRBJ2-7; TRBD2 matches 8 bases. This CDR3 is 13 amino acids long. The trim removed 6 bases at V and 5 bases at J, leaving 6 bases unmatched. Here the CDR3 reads CASRWGSGNEQYF. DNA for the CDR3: TGTGCCAGCAGATGGGGTAGCGGGAACGAGCAGTACTTC.

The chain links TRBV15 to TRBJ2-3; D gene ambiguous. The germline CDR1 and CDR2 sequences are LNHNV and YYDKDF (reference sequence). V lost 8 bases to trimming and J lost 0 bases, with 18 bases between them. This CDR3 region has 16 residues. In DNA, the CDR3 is TGTGCCACCGCCGGCCCCAGACTTTCTAGCACAGATACGCAGTATTTT. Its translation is CATAGPRLSSTDTQYF.

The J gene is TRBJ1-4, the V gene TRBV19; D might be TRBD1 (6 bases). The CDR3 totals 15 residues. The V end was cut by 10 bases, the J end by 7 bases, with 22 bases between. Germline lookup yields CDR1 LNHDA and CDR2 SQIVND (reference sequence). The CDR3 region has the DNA TGTGCCACCCACCCCGATGGGGGGGCGTTTGAAAAACTGTTTTTT. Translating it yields CATHPDGGAFEKLFF.

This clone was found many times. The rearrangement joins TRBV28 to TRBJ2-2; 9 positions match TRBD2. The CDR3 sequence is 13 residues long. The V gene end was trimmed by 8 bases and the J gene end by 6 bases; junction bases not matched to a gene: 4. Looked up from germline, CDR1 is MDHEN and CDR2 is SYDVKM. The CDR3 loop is CASSGTSSGELFF. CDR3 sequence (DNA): TGTGCCAGCTCCGGGACTAGCTCCGGGGAGCTGTTTTTT.

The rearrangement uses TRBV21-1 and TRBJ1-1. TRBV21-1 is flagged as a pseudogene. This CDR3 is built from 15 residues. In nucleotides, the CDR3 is TGTGCCAGCAGCAAAGTTAGCGAGGGATTAACTGAAGCTTTCTTT. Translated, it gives CASSKVSEGLTEAFF.

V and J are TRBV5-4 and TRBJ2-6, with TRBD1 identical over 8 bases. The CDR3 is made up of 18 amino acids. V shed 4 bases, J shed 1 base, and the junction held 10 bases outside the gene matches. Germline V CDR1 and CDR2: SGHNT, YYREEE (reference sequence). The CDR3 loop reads CASSLRTGSGSGANVLTF. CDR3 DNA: TGTGCCAGCAGCCTCCGGACAGGGTCGGGTTCTGGGGCCAACGTCCTGACTTTC.

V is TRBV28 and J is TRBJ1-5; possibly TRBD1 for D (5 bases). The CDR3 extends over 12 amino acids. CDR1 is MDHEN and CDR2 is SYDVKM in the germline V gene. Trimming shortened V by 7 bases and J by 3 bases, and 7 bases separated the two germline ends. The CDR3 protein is CASKQVNQPQHF. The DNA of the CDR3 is TGTGCCAGCAAACAGGTCAATCAGCCCCAGCATTTT.

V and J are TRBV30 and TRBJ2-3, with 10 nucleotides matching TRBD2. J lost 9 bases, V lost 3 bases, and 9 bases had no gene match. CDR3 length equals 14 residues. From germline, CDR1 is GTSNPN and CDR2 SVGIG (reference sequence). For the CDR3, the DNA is TGTGCCTGGAGCGGACCGACTAGCGGGCGGACGCAGTATTTT. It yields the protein CAWSGPTSGRTQYF.